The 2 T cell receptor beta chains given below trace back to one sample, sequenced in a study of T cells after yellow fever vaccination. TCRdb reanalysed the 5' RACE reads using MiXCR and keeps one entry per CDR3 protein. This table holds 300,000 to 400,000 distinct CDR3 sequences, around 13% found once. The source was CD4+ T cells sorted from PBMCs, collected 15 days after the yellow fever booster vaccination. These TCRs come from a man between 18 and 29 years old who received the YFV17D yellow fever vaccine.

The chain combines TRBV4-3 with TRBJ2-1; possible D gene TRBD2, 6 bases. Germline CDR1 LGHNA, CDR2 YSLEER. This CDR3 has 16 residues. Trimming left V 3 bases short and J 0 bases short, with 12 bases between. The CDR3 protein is CASSHGRGSSYNEQFF. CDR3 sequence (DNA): TGCGCCAGCAGCCATGGACGGGGGAGCTCCTACAATGAGCAGTTCTTC.

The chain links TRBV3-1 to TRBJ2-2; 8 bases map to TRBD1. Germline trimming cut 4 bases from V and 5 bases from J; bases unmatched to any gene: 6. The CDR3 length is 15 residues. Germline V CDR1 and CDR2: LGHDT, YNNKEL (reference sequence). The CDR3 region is CASSPAGGTTGELFF. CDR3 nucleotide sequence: TGTGCCAGCAGCCCGGCAGGGGGCACAACCGGGGAGCTGTTTTTT.